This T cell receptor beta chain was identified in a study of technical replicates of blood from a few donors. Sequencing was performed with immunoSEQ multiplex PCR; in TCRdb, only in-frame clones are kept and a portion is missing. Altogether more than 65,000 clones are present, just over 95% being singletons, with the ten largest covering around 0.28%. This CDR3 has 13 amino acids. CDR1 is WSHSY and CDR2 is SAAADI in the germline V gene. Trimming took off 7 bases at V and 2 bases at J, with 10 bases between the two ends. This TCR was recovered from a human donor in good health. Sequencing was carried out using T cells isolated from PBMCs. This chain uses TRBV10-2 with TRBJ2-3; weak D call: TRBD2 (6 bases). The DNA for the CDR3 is TGCGCCAGCATTATGGACTACACAGATACGCAGTATTTT. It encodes CASIMDYTDTQYF.